This T cell receptor (beta chain) was identified in a study of human T cells and chemical hapten exposure. Study-level information: Alopecia universalis, totalis or areata was present in patients who were mostly female. Largely, small differences in pooled library volume made per-sample TCR yields vary. Study-wide points: Relative to control repertoires, expanded TCRs gave rise to significantly more large CDR3 similarity clusters.

The CDR3 is made up of 16 amino acids. J gave up 0 bases and V 1 base, and 3 bases lay outside the gene matches. Germline V gives CDR1 KGHSH, CDR2 LQKENI. This clonotype was observed a few times. The antigen remains undetermined. Indicated time point: pre-sensitization, week 0. As for treatment: therapeutic diphenylcyclopropenone sensitization with weekly scalp DPC. TCRdb re-called the RACE reads with MiXCR, one entry per CDR3 protein. The repertoire holds tens of thousands of distinct CDR3 sequences, with around 15% as singletons. Specimen: whole blood, collected in connection with sensitization to the hapten diphenylcyclopropenone (DPC). This sequence was found in a woman aged 45-60 years with alopecia areata. Some clones in this sample may be carry-over from other donors' samples. The V call is TRBV18, the J call TRBJ1-5, with 7 bases identical to TRBD1. The CDR3 sequence is CASSPRQGDSNQPQHF. As DNA, the CDR3 is TGTGCCAGCTCACCACGACAGGGAGATAGCAATCAGCCCCAGCATTTT.